A selection of T cell receptor beta chains follows, all from one sample in a study of siplizumab effects on memory and regulatory T cells. Profiled with immunoSEQ multiplex PCR; TCRdb holds only in-frame clones, not every one. The data contain about 100,000 clones, 92% of them singletons. The specimen was Tregs sorted from blood. Receptors originate from a human donor in good health. CDR3s include the opening cysteine and the closing phenylalanine or tryptophan. Each record gives: V gene, J gene, clone size, D gene, CDR3 protein, CDR3 DNA. D genes are given only for firm matches. Rows may omit the clone size; those that give it use once, few, many or a size class.

TRBV10-1	TRBJ2-2	.	.	CASSESAANTGELFF	TGCGCCAGCAGTGAGTCTGCGGCGAACACCGGGGAGCTGTTTTTT
TRBV7-3	TRBJ2-3	.	TRBD2	CASSPGGTSTDTQYF	TGTGCCAGCAGCCCGGGGGGAACTAGCACAGATACGCAGTATTTT
TRBV20-1	TRBJ1-2	once	.	CSARKNYGYTF	TGCAGTGCTAGGAAAAACTATGGCTACACCTTC
TRBV6-1	TRBJ2-7	.	TRBD2	CASDLASGSSKQYF	TGTGCCAGCGATCTGGCTAGCGGGAGTTCAAAGCAGTACTTC
TRBV19	TRBJ2-5	few	.	CASSNPGTYQETQYF	TGTGCCAGTAGTAACCCCGGGACATACCAAGAGACCCAGTACTTC
TRBV9	TRBJ2-7	.	.	CASSPMDGSYEQYF	TGTGCCAGCAGCCCAATGGACGGATCCTACGAGCAGTACTTC
TRBV1	TRBJ2-2	.	.	CTSSQDLTAWGDTGELFF	TGCACCAGCAGCCAAGATCTGACGGCTTGGGGAGACACCGGGGAGCTGTTTTTT
TRBV6-5	TRBJ1-5	.	.	CASSYRAYSNQPQHF	TGTGCCAGCAGTTACCGGGCATATTCCAATCAGCCCCAGCATTTT
TRBV7-8	TRBJ1-2	once	.	CASSPRWDRDYGYTF	TGTGCCAGCAGCCCCCGGTGGGACCGGGACTATGGCTACACCTTC
TRBV21-1	TRBJ2-7	.	.	CASSTSGKRTSGRDEQYF	TGTGCCAGCAGCACCTCCGGGAAGAGGACTAGCGGGAGGGACGAGCAGTACTTC
TRBV7-8	TRBJ2-5	.	.	CASSFRGEETQYF	TGTGCCAGCAGCTTTCGGGGAGAAGAGACCCAGTACTTC
TRBV5-6	TRBJ2-5	.	.	CASSWRDLIRGETQYF	TGTGCCAGCAGCTGGAGGGACCTCATAAGAGGGGAGACCCAGTACTTC
TRBV29-1	TRBJ2-3	.	.	CSVRGGTDTQYF	TGCAGCGTCAGGGGAGGCACAGATACGCAGTATTTT
TRBV19	TRBJ2-2	.	TRBD1	CASSTGTANTGELFF	TGTGCCAGTAGTACCGGGACAGCGAACACCGGGGAGCTGTTTTTT
TRBV11-2	TRBJ2-1	.	TRBD2	CASSWGLAGGPYEQFF	TGTGCCAGCAGCTGGGGACTAGCGGGAGGGCCCTATGAGCAGTTCTTC
TRBV5-1	TRBJ2-7	.	TRBD2	CASSWGLAGTYEQYF	TGCGCCAGCAGTTGGGGACTAGCGGGAACCTACGAGCAGTACTTC
TRBV5-1	TRBJ2-5	.	.	CASSLAPGRVRETQYF	TGCGCCAGCAGCTTGGCCCCGGGGCGGGTTCGGGAGACCCAGTACTTC
TRBV6-5	TRBJ1-2	.	.	CASRGRTYGYTF	TGTGCCAGCAGAGGGCGGACCTATGGCTACACCTTC
TRBV28	TRBJ2-3	.	.	CASSLPIPTDTQYF	TGTGCCAGCAGTTTACCGATTCCTACAGATACGCAGTATTTT
TRBV5-4	TRBJ2-1	few	.	CASSLGTERSYNEQFF	TGTGCCAGCAGCTTAGGGACCGAGCGGTCCTACAATGAGCAGTTCTTC
TRBV19	TRBJ1-1	.	.	CASSIGVQAFF	TGTGCCAGTAGTATAGGGGTTCAAGCTTTCTTT
TRBV28	TRBJ2-7	.	TRBD2	CASLPGGGMSYEQYF	TGTGCCAGCCTGCCCGGGGGGGGCATGAGCTACGAGCAGTACTTC
TRBV5-1	TRBJ2-1	.	TRBD1	CASSLNRGSYNEQFF	TGCGCCAGCAGCTTAAACAGGGGCTCCTACAATGAGCAGTTCTTC
TRBV28	TRBJ1-2	once	.	CASSNYYGYTF	TGTGCCAGCAGTAATTACTATGGCTACACCTTC
TRBV5-1	TRBJ2-7	once	.	CASSAGTRENYEQYF	TGCGCCAGCAGCGCCGGGACCCGAGAGAACTACGAGCAGTACTTC
TRBV29-1	TRBJ1-1	.	.	CSVETGLDTEAFF	TGCAGCGTTGAAACAGGGCTGGACACTGAAGCTTTCTTT
TRBV27	TRBJ2-1	.	.	CASSLLLAGDEQFF	TGTGCCAGCAGTTTATTACTAGCTGGCGATGAGCAGTTCTTC
TRBV7-8	TRBJ2-2	.	.	CASSLAVPLFTGELFF	TGTGCCAGCAGCCTTGCCGTCCCCCTTTTCACCGGGGAGCTGTTTTTT
TRBV28	TRBJ2-5	.	.	CASSSYRETQYF	TGTGCCAGCAGTTCTTATAGGGAGACCCAGTACTTC
TRBV20-1	TRBJ2-5	few	.	CSARNQETQYF	TGCAGTGCTAGAAACCAAGAGACCCAGTACTTC
TRBV6-6	TRBJ2-7	.	TRBD2	CASSPTSGMGEQYF	TGTGCCAGCAGCCCAACTAGCGGGATGGGTGAGCAGTACTTC
TRBV2	TRBJ2-7	.	.	CASSEALATLSYEQYF	TGTGCCAGCAGTGAAGCGCTGGCCACGCTCTCCTACGAGCAGTACTTC
TRBV9	TRBJ2-1	once	.	CASSPEGRGENEQFF	TGTGCCAGCAGCCCTGAAGGGCGGGGTGAGAATGAGCAGTTCTTC
TRBV4-1	TRBJ1-1	.	.	CASSPGRLTEAFF	TGCGCCAGCAGCCCAGGACGCCTGACTGAAGCTTTCTTT
TRBV6-6	TRBJ2-7	.	TRBD2	CASSFDASGYEQYF	TGTGCCAGCAGCTTCGACGCTAGCGGCTACGAGCAGTACTTC
TRBV7-3	TRBJ2-3	.	.	CASSLVGGSTDTQYF	TGTGCCAGCAGCTTAGTGGGAGGTAGCACAGATACGCAGTATTTT
TRBV2	TRBJ2-1	.	TRBD2	CASRASGAYNEQFF	TGTGCCAGCAGGGCTAGCGGAGCCTACAATGAGCAGTTCTTC